The clone carrying this T cell receptor (beta chain) was recorded a few times. This record comes from a study of CD8+ T cells in alopecia areata. This CDR3 is 15 amino acids long. V shed 3 bases and J shed 5 bases, with 14 bases lying between them. Germline values: CDR1 SEHNR, CDR2 FQNEAQ (reference sequence). RNA, once extracted, was reverse transcribed into cDNA for use as the sequencing template. Assay used: immunoSEQ multiplex PCR; TCRdb lists only in-frame clones, some missing. The sample consists of roughly 64,000 clones, 44% of them appearing once. This rearrangement joins TRBV7-9 to TRBJ2-1; D gene ambiguous. The TCR comes from a human donor with alopecia areata. The sample taken for sequencing was NKG2D-low CD8+ T cells sorted from blood. CDR3 in DNA: TGTGCCAGCAGCTTGTATTCGATCGACAACAATGAGCAGTTCTTC. Amino acids: CASSLYSIDNNEQFF.